One and the same sample provided the 29 T cell receptor beta chains below, sequenced in a study of T-cell reconstitution after alpha-beta-depleted transplantation in children. Unique molecular identifiers tagged the TCRbeta library. In TCRdb, the PCR reads were re-called with MiXCR into one record per CDR3 protein. The sample holds some 280,000 distinct CDR3 sequences, nearly 10% seen once. The sample consisted of PBMCs from the stem cell graft donor, taken from the stem cell graft. The receptor source for this set is a human donor who donated a stem cell graft to a child with SCID.

This clonotype has more than one count but fewer than ten. The rearrangement links TRBV6-5 to TRBJ2-3, with D perhaps TRBD2 (5 bases). V was clipped by 0 bases and J by 3 bases, with 10 bases between them. The CDR3 has 15 residues. The germline V gene has CDR1 MNHEY and CDR2 SVGAGI. CDR3 in DNA: TGTGCCAGCAGTTACTCCCCGGGAAAGACAGATACGCAGTATTTT. This sequence encodes CASSYSPGKTDTQYF.

This chain links TRBV6-4 with TRBJ2-1; 7 nucleotides agree with TRBD1. The CDR3 length is 14 residues. Trimming at V came to 6 bases and at J to 7 bases, leaving 9 bases not matched to a gene. Germline CDR1 and CDR2: MRHNA and SNTAGT. The CDR3 loop is CASSGPGGRNEQFF. The CDR3, as DNA: TGTGCCAGCAGCGGGCCAGGGGGTCGTAATGAGCAGTTCTTC.

This clonotype was detected ten times or more. The CDR3 reads CASSLGPHEQYF. The CDR3 region has the DNA TGCGCCAGCAGCTTGGGGCCCCACGAGCAGTACTTC. The chain couples TRBV5-1 to TRBJ2-7; D unresolved. V gave up 0 bases and J gave up 5 bases, with 6 bases separating them. Germline V CDR1 and CDR2: SGHRS, YFSETQ. The CDR3 consists of 12 residues.

The chain has TRBV20-1 and TRBJ2-5, with unresolved D. Trimming removed 0 bases at V and 4 bases at J, with 6 bases between. The germline V gene has CDR1 DFQATT and CDR2 SNEGSKA (reference sequence). CDR3 length equals 12 residues. The CDR3 region is CSAREGIETQYF. The CDR3 bases are TGCAGTGCTAGAGAGGGCATAGAGACCCAGTACTTC.

This clonotype was observed a handful of times. The chain carries TRBV5-1 and TRBJ2-7; the D gene is possibly TRBD2 (5 bases). Trimming left V 2 bases short and J 4 bases short, with 13 bases between. CDR1 and CDR2 (germline): SGHRS, YFSETQ. The CDR3 is 14 residues long. The chain's CDR3 is CASSFGVRAYEQYF. The DNA of the CDR3 is TGCGCCAGCAGCTTCGGGGTAAGGGCTTACGAGCAGTACTTC. The complete variable domain, with remaining parts taken from reference TRBV5-1 and TRBJ2-7, reads KAGVTQTPRYLIKTRGQQVTLSCSPISGHRSVSWYQQTPGQGLQFLFEYFSETQRNKGNFPGRFSGRQFSNSRSEMNVSTLELGDSALYLCASSFGVRAYEQYFGPGTRLTVT.

The chain recombines TRBV27 with TRBJ2-7, with D perhaps TRBD1 (6 bases). The V end was cut by 5 bases, the J end by 6 bases, with 11 bases between. CDR1 MNHEY and CDR2 SMNVEV come from the germline V gene (reference sequence). The CDR3 totals 12 residues. The CDR3 DNA sequence: TGTGCCAGCAGTCAACAGGGCGGCGAGCAGTACTTC. The encoded protein is CASSQQGGEQYF.

In regard to this clonotype: At one end, the junction sequence differs from germline, possibly due to a read error. The V call is TRBV20-1, the J call TRBJ2-7, with TRBD1 identical over 12 bases. The germline gives CDR1 DFQATT, CDR2 SNEGSKA (reference sequence). The CDR3 spans 15 residues. The CDR3 protein is CSATSGTGGSNEQYF. The CDR3 DNA follows: TGCAGTGCTACGTCCGGGACAGGGGGCTCCAACGAGCAGTACTTC.

This clonotype was found many times. The rearrangement joins TRBV5-6 to TRBJ2-1, with D possibly being TRBD1 (6 bases). Germline V lookup: CDR1 SGHDT, CDR2 YYEEEE. V was shortened by 5 bases and J by 7 bases, with 10 bases between the two germline ends. This CDR3 is 12 amino acids long. The CDR3 DNA follows: TGTGCCAGCAGACTACAGGGTAATGAGCAGTTCTTC. Encoded protein: CASRLQGNEQFF.

This clonotype was recorded at least ten times. The gene calls are TRBV20-1 and TRBJ2-2, with TRBD1 matching 7 bases. The junction had 2 bases not matched to a gene; V was cut back by 3 bases and J by 1 base. The germline gives CDR1 DFQATT, CDR2 SNEGSKA (reference sequence). The length of the CDR3 is 14 residues. The chain's CDR3 is CSARDRMNTGELFF. For the CDR3, the DNA is TGCAGTGCTAGGGACAGGATGAACACCGGGGAGCTGTTTTTT.

This clonotype has a count of ten or more. The chain couples TRBV25-1 to TRBJ2-2, with 7 bases identical to TRBD1. This CDR3 has 14 amino acids. Germline V CDR1 and CDR2: MGHDK, SYGVNS. Trimming took 11 bases from V and 5 from J; bases not matched to a gene: 11. This CDR3 is CAASQGVMTGELFF. The CDR3 DNA reads as TGTGCCGCGTCTCAGGGGGTGATGACCGGGGAGCTGTTTTTT.

In its sample, this clonotype was seen a few times. The rearrangement joins TRBV12-3 or TRBV12-4 to TRBJ2-7; 9 nucleotides match TRBD2. The CDR3 is 15 amino acids. The V segment lost 3 bases and the J segment 7 bases; nucleotides outside the gene matches: 10. The CDR3 here is CASSFIGGGAGEQYF. The DNA for the CDR3 is TGTGCCAGCAGTTTTATCGGCGGGGGGGCTGGTGAGCAGTACTTC.

This clonotype was picked up a small number of times. The V gene is TRBV9, the J gene TRBJ2-1, with a possible D match to TRBD2 (6 bases). Germline assignment: CDR1 SGDLS and CDR2 YYNGEE. This CDR3 contains 15 residues. V lost 4 bases to trimming and J lost 8 bases, with 19 bases between them. CDR3 in DNA: TGTGCCAGCAGCCCAAAGTTCGGGACTCTCTATGAGCAGTTCTTC. This sequence encodes CASSPKFGTLYEQFF.

This clonotype has a handful of counts. The J gene is TRBJ2-2, the V gene TRBV11-3; no definite D call. Germline V CDR1 and CDR2: SGHNT, YENEEA. Deletions cut 5 bases from V and 5 bases from J, with 9 bases between. This CDR3 spans 13 amino acids. In DNA, the CDR3 is TGTGCCAGCAGCCGCAAAAGGACCGGGGAGCTGTTTTTT. This gives the protein CASSRKRTGELFF.

This clonotype has a count of ten or more. The rearrangement links TRBV5-1 to TRBJ2-1, with 7 bases that match TRBD1. Unmatched junction bases numbered 9, after V lost 4 bases and J lost 5 bases. Germline CDR1 and CDR2: SGHRS and YFSETQ. This CDR3 has 15 residues. CDR3 protein: CASSQQGLFDNEQFF. The CDR3 coding sequence is TGCGCCAGCAGCCAACAGGGGCTCTTCGACAATGAGCAGTTCTTC. Filled out from reference TRBV5-1 and TRBJ2-1, the complete variable domain reads KAGVTQTPRYLIKTRGQQVTLSCSPISGHRSVSWYQQTPGQGLQFLFEYFSETQRNKGNFPGRFSGRQFSNSRSEMNVSTLELGDSALYLCASSQQGLFDNEQFFGPGTRLTVL.

The chain couples TRBV14 to TRBJ1-1; no clear D gene. CDR3 length: 14 amino acids. The germline CDR1 and CDR2 sequences are SGHDN and FVKESK. The germline V and J ends were trimmed by 5 bases and 3 bases, with 13 bases remaining between them. The CDR3 protein is CASSESMGDTEAFF. Here the CDR3 DNA reads TGTGCCAGCAGCGAGTCCATGGGAGACACTGAAGCTTTCTTT.

Ten or more counts support this clonotype. This chain connects TRBV4-2 to TRBJ2-7, with 8 bases matching TRBD2. This CDR3 contains 14 residues. V lost 0 bases to trimming and J lost 4 bases; unmatched junction nucleotides: 2. The V gene's germline CDR1 is LGHNA and CDR2 YNFKEQ. The CDR3 region is CASSQDPSGYEQYF. The DNA for the CDR3 is TGTGCCAGCAGCCAAGATCCTAGCGGGTACGAGCAGTACTTC.

This clonotype was seen repeatedly, ten times or more. The rearrangement joins TRBV5-1 to TRBJ2-2; 9 nucleotides align to TRBD1. Germline V gene lookup returns CDR1 SGHRS and CDR2 YFSETQ. The J segment lost 0 bases and the V segment lost 3 bases, leaving 9 bases of the junction unmatched. This CDR3 spans 18 amino acids. This CDR3 reads CASSSWTGVASNTGELFF. CDR3 nucleotides: TGCGCCAGCAGCTCCTGGACAGGGGTAGCCTCGAACACCGGGGAGCTGTTTTTT.

This clonotype was observed a few times. V usage is TRBV5-1 and J usage is TRBJ2-3, with D uncertain. Germline loops: CDR1 SGHRS, CDR2 YFSETQ. V lost 4 bases and J lost 6, with 15 bases in between. This CDR3 comprises 14 residues. Written as DNA, the CDR3 is TGCGCCAGCAGCACCCTAGACCAAATCGATACGCAGTATTTT. It encodes CASSTLDQIDTQYF.

This clonotype was detected a few times. The chain links TRBV5-1 to TRBJ2-2; D not certain. The CDR3 has 14 amino acids. Germline CDR1 is SGHRS and CDR2 is YFSETQ. Trimming took off 3 bases at V and 6 bases at J, with 12 bases between the two ends. The chain's CDR3 is CASSSPEIAGELFF. In nucleotides, the CDR3 is TGCGCCAGCAGCTCGCCTGAAATAGCCGGGGAGCTGTTTTTT.

This clonotype was recorded a few times. This chain joins TRBV5-1 and TRBJ2-1; the match to TRBD1 covers 9 bases. Unmatched junction bases numbered 2, after V lost 4 bases and J lost 9 bases. From germline, CDR1 is SGHRS and CDR2 YFSETQ. The length of the CDR3 is 12 residues. The CDR3 nucleotides read TGCGCCAGCAGCACGACAGGGGGTGAGCAGTTCTTC. This translates into CASSTTGGEQFF.

This clonotype appeared many times. This chain links TRBV5-1 with TRBJ2-5; D gene unclear. This CDR3 is built from 12 residues. Germline loops: CDR1 SGHRS, CDR2 YFSETQ. V gave up 2 bases and J gave up 3 bases, with 5 bases separating them. CDR3 sequence reads: CASSFEEETQYF. The CDR3 bases are TGCGCCAGCAGCTTTGAGGAAGAGACCCAGTACTTC.

This chain links TRBV5-5 with TRBJ2-7; 9 bases fit TRBD2. Germline CDR1 SGHKS, CDR2 YYEKEE (reference sequence). V dropped 1 base and J dropped 5; count of bases not matched to a gene: 7. This CDR3 contains 15 residues. As DNA, the CDR3 is TGTGCCAGCAGCTTGAGGCGGGGGGGCGCGGACGAGCAGTACTTC. Translating gives CASSLRRGGADEQYF. The complete variable domain, with remaining parts taken from reference TRBV5-5 and TRBJ2-7, reads DAGVTQSPTHLIKTRGQQVTLRCSPISGHKSVSWYQQVLGQGPQFIFQYYEKEERGRGNFPDRFSARQFPNYSSELNVNALLLGDSALYLCASSLRRGGADEQYFGPGTRLTVT.

This clonotype was recorded a few times. V gene TRBV6-1 combines with J gene TRBJ2-7; TRBD1 is a possible D gene (6 bases). Germline assignment: CDR1 MNHNS and CDR2 SASEGT. This CDR3 region has 13 residues. V lost 7 bases to trimming and J lost 2 bases, with 12 bases between them. CDR3 coding DNA: TGTGCCAGCAAGGGGGTCACTACCTACGAGCAGTACTTC. It encodes CASKGVTTYEQYF.

The CDR3 DNA follows: TGTGCCAGCAGTGGACAGGCCTCCCTCACAGATACGCAGTATTTT. Translating it yields CASSGQASLTDTQYF. The chain uses TRBV2 and TRBJ2-3, with D tentatively TRBD1 (6 bases). From germline, CDR1 is SNHLY and CDR2 FYNNEI. The ends were cut back, 4 bases at V and 2 bases at J, with 13 bases in the middle. This CDR3 is 15 amino acids long.

This clonotype has only a few counts. The chain links TRBV6-5 to TRBJ1-2; maybe TRBD1 (6 bases). The V gene lost 10 bases and the J gene lost 8 bases, with 14 bases spanning the gap. In germline, CDR1 is MNHEY, CDR2 SVGAGI. The CDR3 contains 11 residues. The CDR3 reads CATERGEGYTF. In DNA form, the CDR3 reads TGTGCCACCGAGAGGGGGGAAGGCTACACCTTC.

V usage is TRBV20-1 and J usage is TRBJ1-2; TRBD1 matches at 9 bases. This CDR3 spans 13 amino acids. The germline gives CDR1 DFQATT, CDR2 SNEGSKA (reference sequence). Trimming took 6 bases from V and 7 from J; bases not matched to a gene: 9. The CDR3: CSATDRGRVGYTF. In DNA form, the CDR3 reads TGCAGTGCCACGGACAGGGGAAGAGTTGGCTACACCTTC.

This clonotype was counted only a few times. The chain joins TRBV12-5 to TRBJ1-2, with a possible D match to TRBD1 (6 bases). V was shortened by 2 bases and J by 4 bases, with 20 bases between the two germline ends. From germline, CDR1 is LGHNT and CDR2 FRNRAP. CDR3 length: 17 residues. CDR3 DNA sequence: TGTGCTAGTGGTTTGATAGCCTCCGGGACATCAGGCTATGGCTACACCTTC. Translating gives CASGLIASGTSGYGYTF.

The J gene is TRBJ2-1, the V gene TRBV29-1, with 7 positions matching TRBD1. The CDR3 runs to 13 residues. The germline gives CDR1 SQVTM, CDR2 ANQGSEA. Losses at the gene ends were 6 bases for V and 10 bases for J; bases not matched to a gene: 12. CDR3 nucleotides: TGCAGCGTAGTCATACAGGGGAGTGGCGAGCAGTTCTTC. Its protein is CSVVIQGSGEQFF.

This clonotype was seen a handful of times. As the CDR3 is not closed by the conserved phenylalanine or tryptophan, this likely results from a read error. This chain joins TRBV29-1 and TRBJ2-3; D unclear. The CDR3 extends over 12 amino acids. V was cut by 1 base and J by 7 bases, with 9 bases left in between. Germline V gene lookup returns CDR1 SQVTM and CDR2 ANQGSEA. CDR3 bases: TGCAGCGTTGAAGGTGGTGACTATACGCAGTATCTT. It is translated as CSVEGGDYTQYL.